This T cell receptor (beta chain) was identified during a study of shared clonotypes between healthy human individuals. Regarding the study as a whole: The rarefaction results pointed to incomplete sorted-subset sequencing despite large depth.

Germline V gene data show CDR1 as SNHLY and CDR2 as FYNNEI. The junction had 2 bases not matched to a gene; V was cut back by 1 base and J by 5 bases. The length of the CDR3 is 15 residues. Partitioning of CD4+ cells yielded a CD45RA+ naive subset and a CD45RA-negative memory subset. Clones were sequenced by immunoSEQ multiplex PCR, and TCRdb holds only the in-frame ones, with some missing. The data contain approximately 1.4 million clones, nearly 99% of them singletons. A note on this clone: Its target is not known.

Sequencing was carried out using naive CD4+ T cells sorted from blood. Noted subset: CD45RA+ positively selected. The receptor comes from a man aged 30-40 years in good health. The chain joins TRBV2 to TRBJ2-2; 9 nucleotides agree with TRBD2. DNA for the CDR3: TGTGCCAGCAGTGAAGAAGCGGGAGGTACCGGGGAGCTGTTTTTT. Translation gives CASSEEAGGTGELFF. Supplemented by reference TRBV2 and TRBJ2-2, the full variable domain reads EPEVTQTPSHQVTQMGQEVILRCVPISNHLYFYWYRQILGQKVEFLVSFYNNEISEKSEIFDDQFSVERPDGSNFTLKIRSTKLEDSAMYFCASSEEAGGTGELFFGEGSRLTVL.